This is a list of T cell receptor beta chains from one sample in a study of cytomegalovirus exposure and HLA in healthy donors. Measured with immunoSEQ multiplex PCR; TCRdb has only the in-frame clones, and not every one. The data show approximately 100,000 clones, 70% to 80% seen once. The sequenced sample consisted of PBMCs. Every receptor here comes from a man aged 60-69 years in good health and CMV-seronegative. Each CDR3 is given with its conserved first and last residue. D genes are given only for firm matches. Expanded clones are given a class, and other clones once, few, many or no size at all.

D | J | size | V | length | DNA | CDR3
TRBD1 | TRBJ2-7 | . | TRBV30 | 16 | TGTGCTTGGAGTCCAAGGCCCGGGACAGGCTCCTACGAGCAGTACTTC | CAWSPRPGTGSYEQYF
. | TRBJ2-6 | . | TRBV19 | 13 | TGTGCCAGTTCAGGTTTTCGGGCCAACGTCCTGACTTTC | CASSGFRANVLTF
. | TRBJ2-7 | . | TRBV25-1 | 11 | TGTGCCAGCAGTTTCCGAGACGAGCAGTACTTC | CASSFRDEQYF
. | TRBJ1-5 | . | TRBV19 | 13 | TGTGCCAGTAGTCAGGGACTGGATCAGCCCCAGCATTTT | CASSQGLDQPQHF
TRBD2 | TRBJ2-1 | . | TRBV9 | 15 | TGTGCCAGCAGTGCTGTTAGGACTAGGACGTCTGAGCAGTTCTTC | CASSAVRTRTSEQFF
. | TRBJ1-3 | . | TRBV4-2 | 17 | TGTGCCAGCAGCCAAGAGGCCGGGGAACTGGCCGGAAACACCATATATTTT | CASSQEAGELAGNTIYF
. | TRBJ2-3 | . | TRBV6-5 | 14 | TGTGCCAGCAGTTATAGAAGTAGGGGTGATACGCAGTATTTT | CASSYRSRGDTQYF
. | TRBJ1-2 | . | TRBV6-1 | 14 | TGTGCCAGCAGTGGGCGGGAGACTAACTATGGCTACACCTTC | CASSGRETNYGYTF
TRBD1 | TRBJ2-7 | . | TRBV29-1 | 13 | TGCAGCGTTTTACAGGGGAGTGTCTACGAGCAGTACTTC | CSVLQGSVYEQYF
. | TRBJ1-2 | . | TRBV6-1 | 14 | TGTGCCAGCAGTGAAGCACAGACTAACTATGGCTACACCTTC | CASSEAQTNYGYTF
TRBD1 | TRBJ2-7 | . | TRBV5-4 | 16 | TGTGCCAGCAGCCGGGGACAGGGCAAAGCCCACTACGAGCAGTACTTC | CASSRGQGKAHYEQYF
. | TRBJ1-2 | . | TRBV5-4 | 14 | TGTGCCAGCAGCTTGATGGCCAGTCACTATGGCTACACCTTC | CASSLMASHYGYTF
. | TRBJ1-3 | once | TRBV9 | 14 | TGTGCCAGCAGCGGCGTGGTTCGTGGAAACACCATATATTTT | CASSGVVRGNTIYF
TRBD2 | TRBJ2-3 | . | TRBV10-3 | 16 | TGTGCCATCAGTGAGTCCGCCGCGGGGAGGGAGGATACGCAGTATTTT | CAISESAAGREDTQYF
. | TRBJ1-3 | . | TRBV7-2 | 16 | TGTGCCAGCAGCTCCCGACAGGCCGACTCTGGAAACACCATATATTTT | CASSSRQADSGNTIYF
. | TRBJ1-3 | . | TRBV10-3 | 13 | TGTGCCATCGAGGACTTCTCCGAAAACACCATATATTTT | CAIEDFSENTIYF
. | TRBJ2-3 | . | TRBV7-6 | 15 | TGTGCCAGCAGCCTAGGACTAGGACAGGCAGATACGCAGTATTTT | CASSLGLGQADTQYF
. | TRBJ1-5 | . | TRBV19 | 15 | TGTGCCAGTAGTTCCACCCGGGACGGGGGTCGGCCCCAGCATTTT | CASSSTRDGGRPQHF
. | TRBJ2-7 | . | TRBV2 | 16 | TGTGCCAGCAGCCTTACTTCGACAGTGAGCTCCTACGAGCAGTACTTC | CASSLTSTVSSYEQYF
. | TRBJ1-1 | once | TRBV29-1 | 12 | TGCAGCGAACAAAAGGGAGGCACTGAAGCTTTCTTT | CSEQKGGTEAFF
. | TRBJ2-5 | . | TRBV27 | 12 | TGTGCCAGCGGGTTCAGGGTAGAGACCCAGTACTTC | CASGFRVETQYF
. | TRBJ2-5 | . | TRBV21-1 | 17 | TGTGCCAGCAGCACTAGGACTAGCGGCTCACCCCAAGAGACCCAGTACTTC | CASSTRTSGSPQETQYF
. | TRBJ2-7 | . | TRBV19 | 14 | TGTGCCAGTAGTTTAGGTGGGACTGCCTACGAGCAGTACTTC | CASSLGGTAYEQYF
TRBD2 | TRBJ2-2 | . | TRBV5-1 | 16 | TGCGCCAGCAGCCCAGGACTAGCGGGGGCCACCGGGGAGCTGTTTTTT | CASSPGLAGATGELFF
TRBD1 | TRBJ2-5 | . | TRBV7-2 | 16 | TGTGCCAGCAGCCGGGGTGGGGGCAGGGGGCTGGAGACCCAGTACTTC | CASSRGGGRGLETQYF
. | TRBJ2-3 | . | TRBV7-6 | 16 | TGTGCCAGCAGCTCGACGACAGGCGCTAGCACAGATACGCAGTATTTT | CASSSTTGASTDTQYF
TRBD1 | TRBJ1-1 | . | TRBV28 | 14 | TGTGCCAGCAGTTTCCAACAGGGGGTTGTCTTAGCTTTCTTT | CASSFQQGVVLAFF
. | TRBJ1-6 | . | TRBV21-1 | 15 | TGTGCCAGCAACCTAGGTCGAACTGTGCTTTCACCCCTCCACTTT | CASNLGRTVLSPLHF
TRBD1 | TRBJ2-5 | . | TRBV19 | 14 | TGTGCCAGTAGCCATCGACAGGGGGGAGAGACCCAGTACTTC | CASSHRQGGETQYF
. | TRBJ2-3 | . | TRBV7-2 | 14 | TGTGCCAGCAGCTTAGGGCCTAGCACAGATACGCAGTATTTT | CASSLGPSTDTQYF